This T cell receptor (beta chain) was recovered during a study of cytomegalovirus exposure and HLA in healthy donors. About the research overall: A previous analysis identified 95 million to 140 million unique TCR beta sequences derived from about 180 million T cells.

The PCR was carried out with 60 Vbeta primers and 13 Jbeta primers. Produced via immunoSEQ multiplex PCR; TCRdb's table is partial and in-frame only. The profile shows tens of thousands of clones, approximately 67% of them singletons. The length of the CDR3 is 14 residues. CDR1 and CDR2 from the germline V gene are SGHAT and FQNNGV. V lost 1 base to trimming and J lost 5 bases, with 8 bases between them. The clonotype comes from a woman aged 25-40 years in good health and CMV-seronegative. Sequencing used PBMCs. The chain employs TRBV11-2 and TRBJ2-2, with D possibly matching TRBD2 (5 bases). The CDR3 nucleotides are TGTGCCAGCAGCTTAGCACGCGGGACCGGGGAGCTGTTTTTT. This codes for CASSLARGTGELFF.